This T cell receptor (beta chain) originates from a study of response to subunit inactivated influenza vaccine. This clonotype was detected a few times. The antigen remains unidentified. Whole-study findings and limits: Authors suggested that a seasonal influenza vaccination recruits few new T cells each time.

TCRdb used MiXCR to reprocess the RT-PCR reads, holding one entry per CDR3 protein. The sample carries around 710,000 distinct CDR3 sequences, approximately 13% recorded once. With 7 bases clipped from V and 3 bases from J, the junction kept 4 bases outside the gene matches. This CDR3 comprises 12 residues. Germline V gene lookup returns CDR1 SQVTM and CDR2 ANQGSEA. V is TRBV29-1 and J is TRBJ2-7, with 9 nucleotides matching TRBD1. The input for sequencing was PBMCs from blood, taken less than 15 days before vaccination. This receptor was taken from a man aged 45 to 65 who received an inactivated influenza vaccine. The CDR3 region is CSALGQGYEQYF. The CDR3 DNA sequence: TGCAGCGCGCTGGGACAGGGCTACGAGCAGTACTTC.